The 21 T cell receptor beta chains below all came from one sample that was sequenced in a study of T cells in Graves' hyperthyroidism and ophthalmopathy. Amplification yielded TCR beta CDR3 regions, with RNA transcripts as the source. The HTBI primer set served for first-round RT-PCR of the TCR CDR3. MiXCR, run by TCRdb on the multiplex PCR reads, gives a single entry per CDR3 protein. In the table there are around 190,000 distinct CDR3 sequences, about 17% of which are singletons. The sequencing input was blood. Receptor source: a woman aged 50 to 60 with Graves' hyperthyroidism.

This clonotype was seen at least ten times. The gene calls are TRBV12-3 or TRBV12-4 and TRBJ2-1; 10 bases are shared with TRBD2. The CDR3 has 15 residues. V shed 6 bases, J shed 6 bases, and the junction held 8 bases outside the gene matches. The CDR3 loop is CASRPSGRAGNEQFF. Here the CDR3 DNA reads TGTGCCAGCAGACCAAGCGGGAGGGCCGGCAATGAGCAGTTCTTC.

This clonotype was counted many times. The chain joins TRBV2 to TRBJ1-2; D gene unclear. The CDR3 runs 15 residues. The ends were cut back, 6 bases at V and 2 bases at J, with 16 bases in the middle. CDR1 and CDR2 (germline): SNHLY, FYNNEI. As DNA, the CDR3 is TGTGCCAGCAGAGATACGAGGGCCCCAAACTATGGCTACACCTTC. Translation: CASRDTRAPNYGYTF.

The chain employs TRBV9 and TRBJ1-2; no clear D. The CDR3 totals 15 residues. Trimming took off 4 bases at V and 8 bases at J, with 21 bases between the two ends. Germline lookup yields CDR1 SGDLS and CDR2 YYNGEE. The CDR3 DNA is TGTGCCAGCAGCCCTAGTGGGCCCGGGTCTGAAGGCTACACCTTC. Encoded protein: CASSPSGPGSEGYTF.

The chain combines TRBV18 with TRBJ2-2; TRBD1 is a possible D gene (6 bases). V lost 3 bases and J lost 5, with 16 bases in between. The CDR3 loop spans 16 amino acids. Germline CDR1 and CDR2: KGHSH and LQKENI. The CDR3 nucleotides are TGTGCCAGCTCACCCCCGGATGGGGGCGAAACCGGGGAGCTGTTTTTT. This encodes CASSPPDGGETGELFF. Full variable domain (rest looked up from reference TRBV18 and TRBJ2-2): NAGVMQNPRHLVRRRGQEARLRCSPMKGHSHVYWYRQLPEEGLKFMVYLQKENIIDESGMPKERFSAEFPKEGPSILRIQQVVRGDSAAYFCASSPPDGGETGELFFGEGSRLTVL.

This clonotype was observed at least ten times. The chain joins TRBV6-1 to TRBJ2-5, with D possibly matching TRBD1 (6 bases). The germline V gene encodes CDR1 MNHNS and CDR2 SASEGT. This CDR3 contains 15 residues. V lost 7 bases, J lost 6 bases, and 21 bases lay in between. The CDR3 protein is CASIRGGILEKTQYF. As DNA, the CDR3 is TGTGCCAGCATCCGAGGGGGTATCTTGGAAAAGACCCAGTACTTC.

The J gene is TRBJ2-7, the V gene TRBV6-1, with 9 nucleotides matching TRBD1. The CDR3 extends over 13 amino acids. V shed 8 bases and J 2 bases; nucleotides not matched to a gene: 4. Per germline, CDR1 MNHNS and CDR2 SASEGT. The CDR3 region is CASEGQGAYEQYF. CDR3 DNA sequence: TGTGCCAGCGAGGGACAGGGCGCCTACGAGCAGTACTTC.

The sample holds many counts of this clonotype. This chain joins TRBV20-1 and TRBJ2-3; D is possibly TRBD2 (6 bases). Looked up from germline, CDR1 is DFQATT and CDR2 is SNEGSKA (reference sequence). V lost 5 bases and J 3 bases, leaving 21 bases between the germline ends. The CDR3 contains 16 residues. CDR3 in amino acids: CSASSGGVEGTDTQYF. The CDR3 DNA sequence: TGCAGTGCTTCATCTGGCGGGGTGGAGGGGACAGATACGCAGTATTTT.

The sample holds many counts of this clonotype. The V and J genes are TRBV7-3 and TRBJ2-5; weak D call: TRBD1 (5 bases). V lost 5 bases and J lost 7, with 20 bases in between. Germline values: CDR1 SGHTA, CDR2 FQGTGA. The CDR3 totals 15 residues. The CDR3 sequence: CASSPQGDASGTQYF. In DNA form, the CDR3 reads TGTGCCAGCAGCCCGCAGGGTGACGCCTCGGGGACCCAGTACTTC.

This clonotype was seen many times. V and J are TRBV6-1 and TRBJ2-3, with 8 nucleotides matching TRBD2. V lost 5 bases and J lost 5; bases outside the gene matches: 9. Germline loops: CDR1 MNHNS, CDR2 SASEGT. The CDR3 length is 15 residues. CDR3 coding DNA: TGTGCCAGCAGTTTGAGGAGCGGGAGACAAGATACGCAGTATTTT. As protein: CASSLRSGRQDTQYF.

This clonotype was found many times. The chain is built from TRBV5-1 and TRBJ1-1, with D perhaps TRBD1 (5 bases). Germline loops: CDR1 SGHRS, CDR2 YFSETQ. The CDR3 has 15 residues. V was trimmed by 0 bases and J by 5 bases, leaving 14 bases between them. CDR3 sequence reads: CASSLASGAGTEAFF. As DNA, the CDR3 is TGCGCCAGCAGCTTGGCCTCTGGGGCCGGTACTGAAGCTTTCTTT.

Concerning this clonotype itself: A much larger clonotype is one base distant, so this may be a read error. The chain has TRBV7-6 and TRBJ2-1; 7 positions agree with TRBD2. The germline V gene encodes CDR1 SGHVS and CDR2 FNYEAQ. CDR3 length: 16 amino acids. J gave up 5 bases and V 3 bases, and 10 bases lay outside the gene matches. The CDR3 sequence is CASSLTGLGTNNEQFF. CDR3 in DNA: TGTGCCAGCAGCTTGACCGGACTAGGGACCAACAATGAGCAGTTCTTC.

The table lists this clonotype with many counts. The chain couples TRBV19 to TRBJ1-1; D unclear. Germline-derived CDR1 and CDR2 are LNHDA and SQIVND (reference sequence). V lost 7 bases and J 5 bases, leaving 17 bases between the germline ends. This CDR3 region has 14 residues. The CDR3 DNA sequence: TGTGCCAGTACGCCGCGCATTGAAAAGACTGAAGCTTTCTTT. This translates into CASTPRIEKTEAFF. Looking up the rest from reference TRBV19 and TRBJ1-1 gives the full variable domain: DGGITQSPKYLFRKEGQNVTLSCEQNLNHDAMYWYRQDPGQGLRLIYYSQIVNDFQKGDIAEGYSVSREKKESFPLTVTSAQKNPTAFYLCASTPRIEKTEAFFGQGTRLTVV.

The V call is TRBV20-1, the J call TRBJ1-6; 7 positions agree with TRBD1. Germline V lookup: CDR1 DFQATT, CDR2 SNEGSKA (reference sequence). This CDR3 has 18 residues. V trimming: 5 bases; J trimming: 8 bases; junction bases outside the gene matches: 21. CDR3 amino acids: CSARWGDSLPWEDSPLHF. The DNA for the CDR3 is TGCAGTGCTCGCTGGGGGGACAGCCTCCCCTGGGAGGATTCACCCCTCCACTTT.

A word on this clonotype: This may come from a read error, since a much larger clone is one base off. CDR3 sequence: CASSWDRALNTEALF. DNA for the CDR3: TGCGCCAGCAGTTGGGACAGAGCCTTGAACACTGAAGCTCTCTTT. The genes are TRBV10-1 and TRBJ1-1, with 7 bases that match TRBD1. Germline CDR1 reads WNHNN; CDR2 reads SYGVQD (reference sequence). The CDR3 contains 15 residues.

This clonotype was counted at least ten times. Here the CDR3 reads CASRVGASKEETQYF. The CDR3 nucleotides are TGTGCCAGCAGGGTAGGGGCTTCTAAGGAGGAGACCCAGTACTTC. The chain is built from TRBV2 and TRBJ2-5, with D possibly TRBD1 on 5 matching bases. Germline CDR1 and CDR2: SNHLY and FYNNEI. The CDR3 is 15 residues long. V gave up 6 bases and J gave up 5 bases, with 19 bases separating them.

This clonotype was picked up many times. The chain carries TRBV7-2 and TRBJ1-2; D is possibly TRBD1 (5 bases). CDR1 is SGHTA and CDR2 is FQGNSA in the germline V gene. This CDR3 comprises 15 residues. With 6 bases removed from V and 1 base from J, the gap between germline ends came to 15 bases. CDR3 sequence (DNA): TGTGCCAGCAGTTTCGGTGCCCAGGGTAACTATGGCTACACCTTC. Encoded protein: CASSFGAQGNYGYTF.

The gene calls are TRBV30 and TRBJ1-2, with 9 positions matching TRBD1. Germline CDR1 GTSNPN, CDR2 SVGIG (reference sequence). The CDR3 covers 13 residues. J gave up 8 bases and V 2 bases, and 6 bases lay outside the gene matches. The CDR3 nucleotides read TGTGCCTGGAGTTCGGGACAGGGATTCGGCTACACCTTC. Translation gives CAWSSGQGFGYTF.

This clonotype was counted many times. The chain is built from TRBV10-1 and TRBJ2-7; the D gene is possibly TRBD1 (5 bases). Per germline, CDR1 WNHNN and CDR2 SYGVQD (reference sequence). The V gene lost 4 bases and the J gene lost 2 bases, with 9 bases spanning the gap. CDR3 length: 13 amino acids. This chain's CDR3 is CASSVGRTYEQYF. The CDR3 DNA is TGCGCCAGCAGTGTGGGGCGGACCTACGAGCAGTACTTC.

This chain connects TRBV11-2 to TRBJ2-3, with D perhaps TRBD2 (5 bases). This CDR3 contains 15 residues. The germline V and J ends were trimmed by 3 bases and 5 bases, with 15 bases remaining between them. The germline V gene has CDR1 SGHAT and CDR2 FQNNGV. The CDR3 sequence: CASSFWAEREDTQYF. In nucleotides, the CDR3 is TGTGCCAGCAGCTTTTGGGCGGAGAGGGAAGATACGCAGTATTTT.

J is TRBJ2-1 and V is TRBV6-2 or TRBV6-3; D is ambiguous. The CDR3 sequence is 13 residues long. Germline assignment: CDR1 MNHEY and CDR2 SVGEGT. V was clipped by 2 bases and J by 6 bases, with 8 bases between them. This chain's CDR3 is CASSYRKGNEQFF. CDR3 nucleotide sequence: TGTGCCAGCAGTTACCGGAAGGGCAATGAGCAGTTCTTC.

In this sample, this clonotype turned up many times. J is TRBJ1-2 and V is TRBV12-3 or TRBV12-4; D not certain. The V end was cut by 3 bases, the J end by 0 bases, with 8 bases between. This CDR3 has 14 amino acids. Written as DNA, the CDR3 is TGTGCCAGCAGTTTTGCAGTAACTAACTATGGCTACACCTTC. It is translated as CASSFAVTNYGYTF.